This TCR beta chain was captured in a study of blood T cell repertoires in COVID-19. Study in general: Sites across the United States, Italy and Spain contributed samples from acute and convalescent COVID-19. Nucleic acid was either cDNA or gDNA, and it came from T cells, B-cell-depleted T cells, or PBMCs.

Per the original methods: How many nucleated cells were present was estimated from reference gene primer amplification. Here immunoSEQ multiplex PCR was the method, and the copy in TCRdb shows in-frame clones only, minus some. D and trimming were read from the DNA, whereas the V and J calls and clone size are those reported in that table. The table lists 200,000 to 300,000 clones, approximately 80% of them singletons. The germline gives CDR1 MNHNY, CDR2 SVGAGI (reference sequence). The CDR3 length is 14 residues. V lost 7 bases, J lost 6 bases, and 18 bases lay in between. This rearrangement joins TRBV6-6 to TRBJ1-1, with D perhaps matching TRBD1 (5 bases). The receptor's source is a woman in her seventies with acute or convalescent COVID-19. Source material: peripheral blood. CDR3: CASTKALDRAEAFF. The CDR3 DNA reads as TGTGCCAGCACCAAAGCGCTCGACAGAGCTGAAGCTTTCTTT.